A single sample gave rise to the 18 T cell receptor beta chains below, sequenced in a study of Graves' ophthalmopathy and Graves' hyperthyroidism. The study amplified TCR beta CDR3 regions using RNA transcripts. Investigators did first-round RT-PCR with HTBI primers, then second-round multiplex PCR. Each CDR3 protein is one row after TCRdb ran MiXCR on the multiplex PCR reads. The table records 350,000 or so distinct CDR3 sequences, 15% to 20% of them present only once. Material: peripheral blood. These receptors all come from an adult man with Graves' ophthalmopathy.

This clonotype was recorded many times. The J gene is TRBJ2-7, the V gene TRBV15; 10 bases are shared with TRBD1. In germline, CDR1 is LNHNV, CDR2 YYDKDF (reference sequence). Losses at the gene ends were 4 bases for V and 3 bases for J; bases not matched to a gene: 6. CDR3 length equals 15 residues. Here the CDR3 reads CATSNPGTGVYEQYF. Written as DNA, the CDR3 is TGTGCCACCAGCAACCCCGGGACAGGGGTCTACGAGCAGTACTTC. The full variable domain, with the rest looked up from reference TRBV15 and TRBJ2-7, is DAMVIQNPRYQVTQFGKPVTLSCSQTLNHNVMYWYQQKSSQAPKLLFHYYDKDFNNEADTPDNFQSRRPNTSFCFLDIRSPGLGDTAMYLCATSNPGTGVYEQYFGPGTRLTVT.

This clonotype occurred many times. The V and J genes are TRBV19 and TRBJ1-2, with 9 bases matching TRBD1. This CDR3 has 13 amino acids. V shed 8 bases and J 7 bases; nucleotides not matched to a gene: 8. Germline CDR1 and CDR2: LNHDA and SQIVND (reference sequence). The CDR3 protein is CASWGQGPVGYTF. The CDR3 nucleotides read TGTGCCAGTTGGGGACAGGGACCCGTTGGCTACACCTTC.

This rearrangement joins TRBV11-2 to TRBJ2-1; D remains unclear. Trimming pared 5 bases from V and 4 bases from J, leaving 6 bases between. The CDR3 is made up of 12 amino acids. The germline CDR1 and CDR2 sequences are SGHAT and FQNNGV. CDR3 amino acids: CASSPRYNEQFF. Written as DNA, the CDR3 is TGTGCCAGCAGCCCCCGGTACAATGAGCAGTTCTTC.

This clonotype has a count of ten or more. The chain carries TRBV24-1 and TRBJ2-5; D is unclear. Germline V lookup: CDR1 KGHDR, CDR2 SFDVKD. The CDR3 is made up of 17 amino acids. The germline V and J ends were trimmed by 8 bases and 4 bases, with 25 bases remaining between them. The CDR3, as DNA: TGTGCCACCACCGAGTCCAGCCCCATGTTTCTGCCAGAGACCCAGTACTTC. Its translation is CATTESSPMFLPETQYF.

This clonotype was counted at least ten times. This chain links TRBV29-1 with TRBJ1-1; D is ambiguous. Germline V lookup: CDR1 SQVTM, CDR2 ANQGSEA. V lost 5 bases, J lost 0 bases, and 13 bases lay in between. CDR3 size: 14 residues. CDR3 protein: CSVHGLRMNTEAFF. In DNA form, the CDR3 reads TGCAGCGTTCATGGACTGAGAATGAACACTGAAGCTTTCTTT.

This clonotype was detected ten times or more. The chain recombines TRBV12-5 with TRBJ1-1; D unresolved. Germline V lookup: CDR1 LGHNT, CDR2 FRNRAP. V lost 3 bases and J 5 bases, leaving 7 bases between the germline ends. This CDR3 spans 12 amino acids. CDR3 coding DNA: TGTGCTAGTGGTTTCGCCACAACTGAAGCTTTCTTT. Translation gives CASGFATTEAFF.

This clonotype was observed many times. The rearrangement joins TRBV20-1 to TRBJ2-7; a possible D gene is TRBD1 (6 bases). The germline CDR1 and CDR2 sequences are DFQATT and SNEGSKA (reference sequence). CDR3 length: 14 residues. The V gene lost 3 bases and the J gene lost 0 bases, with 12 bases spanning the gap. Here the CDR3 reads CSARTQDSSYEQYF. CDR3 coding DNA: TGCAGTGCTAGGACCCAGGACAGCTCCTACGAGCAGTACTTC.

V gene TRBV18 combines with J gene TRBJ1-1; 11 nucleotides line up with TRBD1. The CDR3 is 18 residues long. The germline gives CDR1 KGHSH, CDR2 LQKENI. V lost 4 bases and J lost 6; bases outside the gene matches: 16. The CDR3 DNA reads TGTGCCAGCTCACGATTCGCCGGGACAGGGGGATCGAGTGCTGAAGCTTTCTTT. Translation: CASSRFAGTGGSSAEAFF.

This clonotype was counted at least ten times. The DNA for the CDR3 is TGTGCCAGCACAGGGCTTTCCTACGAGCAGTACTTC. Protein sequence: CASTGLSYEQYF. This chain connects TRBV6-1 to TRBJ2-7; TRBD1 is a possible D gene (5 bases). Germline V gene sequence: CDR1 MNHNS, CDR2 SASEGT. The V end lost 7 bases, the J end lost 1 base, and 8 bases lay between the germline ends. CDR3 length: 12 amino acids.

This clonotype was seen many times. The rearrangement joins TRBV4-3 to TRBJ1-3; possibly TRBD1 for D (6 bases). The CDR3 spans 16 residues. The germline V gene encodes CDR1 LGHNA and CDR2 YSLEER. Trimming removed 4 bases from V and 0 bases from J, with 13 bases in between. CDR3 region: CASSRGQILSGNTIYF. In DNA form, the CDR3 reads TGCGCCAGCAGCCGGGGACAAATCCTCTCTGGAAACACCATATATTTT.

This clonotype came up many times. The rearrangement links TRBV7-3 to TRBJ2-5, with 8 bases matching TRBD2. The CDR3 contains 13 residues. V lost 2 bases and J lost 9; bases outside the gene matches: 5. The germline gives CDR1 SGHTA, CDR2 FQGTGA. Written as DNA, the CDR3 is TGTGCCAGCAGCTTATCACGGGAGGGGGCCCAGTACTTC. This sequence encodes CASSLSREGAQYF.

This clonotype was observed at least ten times. The chain has TRBV2 and TRBJ1-2, with D tentatively TRBD1 (6 bases). Germline CDR1 reads SNHLY; CDR2 reads FYNNEI. V shed 3 bases and J shed 7 bases, with 15 bases lying between them. The CDR3 spans 14 residues. The chain's CDR3 is CASSDRTVLSGYTF. CDR3 nucleotides: TGTGCCAGCAGTGACCGGACAGTTCTAAGTGGCTACACCTTC.

This clonotype has a count of ten or more. V and J are TRBV28 and TRBJ1-5; D may be TRBD1 (5 bases). The ends were cut back, 3 bases at V and 1 base at J, with 22 bases in the middle. This CDR3 is 19 amino acids long. CDR1 is MDHEN, CDR2 SYDVKM, per germline. CDR3 region: CASSFSGGRGYGSNQPQHF. In nucleotides, the CDR3 is TGTGCCAGCAGTTTTAGCGGGGGTAGAGGGTACGGGAGCAATCAGCCCCAGCATTTT. Combining the CDR3 with reference TRBV28 and TRBJ1-5 gives the whole variable domain DVKVTQSSRYLVKRTGEKVFLECVQDMDHENMFWYRQDPGLGLRLIYFSYDVKMKEKGDIPEGYSVSREKKERFSLILESASTNQTSMYLCASSFSGGRGYGSNQPQHFGDGTRLSIL.

This clonotype was seen at least ten times. The chain is built from TRBV19 and TRBJ1-2; D unclear. Trimming stripped 8 bases from V and 0 bases from J, with 16 bases between. The germline V gene encodes CDR1 LNHDA and CDR2 SQIVND (reference sequence). The CDR3 spans 15 residues. CDR3 sequence: CASLPGRGANYGYTF. In DNA form, the CDR3 reads TGTGCCAGTCTACCGGGTCGCGGCGCTAACTATGGCTACACCTTC.

This clonotype has ten or more counts. The gene calls are TRBV12-3 or TRBV12-4 and TRBJ1-1, with D unresolved. Trimming stripped 6 bases from V and 4 bases from J, with 15 bases between. CDR3 length equals 14 residues. CDR3 sequence reads: CASRETRRVTEAFF. In DNA, the CDR3 is TGTGCCAGCAGGGAAACAAGAAGGGTCACTGAAGCTTTCTTT.

This chain connects TRBV7-9 to TRBJ1-1; D ambiguous. Trimming removed 5 bases from V and 11 bases from J, with 15 bases in between. CDR3 length equals 12 residues. Germline assignment: CDR1 SEHNR and CDR2 FQNEAQ (reference sequence). The CDR3 coding sequence is TGTGCCAGCAGCCCATGCGGCGGTGAGGCTTTCTTT. This gives the protein CASSPCGGEAFF.

In its sample, this clonotype was seen many times. The V gene is TRBV13, the J gene TRBJ2-7, with 9 bases lining up with TRBD1. Germline V gene data show CDR1 as PRHDT and CDR2 as FYEKMQ (reference sequence). The CDR3 contains 15 residues. Unmatched junction bases numbered 7, after V lost 5 bases and J lost 2 bases. DNA of the CDR3: TGTGCCAGCAGCCGAGGACAGGGGCGGCCCTACGAGCAGTACTTC. Encoded protein: CASSRGQGRPYEQYF. Combining the CDR3 with reference TRBV13 and TRBJ2-7 gives the whole variable domain AAGVIQSPRHLIKEKRETATLKCYPIPRHDTVYWYQQGPGQDPQFLISFYEKMQSDKGSIPDRFSAQQFSDYHSELNMSSLELGDSALYFCASSRGQGRPYEQYFGPGTRLTVT.

This clonotype was seen at least ten times. The chain couples TRBV29-1 to TRBJ2-1, with 12 positions matching TRBD2. CDR3 length: 14 amino acids. Germline lookup yields CDR1 SQVTM and CDR2 ANQGSEA. This CDR3 is CLAGGPAGWNEQFF. The DNA of the CDR3 is TGCCTAGCGGGAGGGCCAGCAGGATGGAATGAGCAGTTCTTC.